This is a list of T cell receptor beta chains from one sample in a study of graft-versus-host responses after intestinal transplantation. Libraries were prepared by immunoSEQ multiplex PCR; TCRdb keeps only in-frame clonotypes and omits some of them. This sample carries around 13,000 clones, approximately 94% of them seen once, and the ten largest clones take approximately 4.8%. The starting material was PBMCs, obtained 950 to 1,200 days after intestinal transplantation. These receptors came from a human patient who received an intestinal transplant, so some T cells may come from the graft donor. Each CDR3 is given with its conserved first and last residue. Fields, in order: V gene, clone size, D gene, J gene, CDR3 DNA, CDR3 protein. A D gene is named only where the DNA matches it firmly. Clone size is given for some rows only: seen once, a few or many times, or a class if the clone is expanded.

>TRBV7-9|-|-|TRBJ1-1
TGTGCCAGCAGCTTAGCGGGTCAGGGTGGCACTGAAGCTTTCTTT
CASSLAGQGGTEAFF
>TRBV5-1|-|TRBD1|TRBJ1-4
TGCGCCAGCAGCTTGTGGACAGGGGCCCCTCGGGGGGGTGATGAAAAACTGTTTTTT
CASSLWTGAPRGGDEKLFF
>TRBV7-6|-|TRBD2|TRBJ2-1
TGTGCCAGCAGCTTAATCGGGGGGGCAGGCTACAATGAGCAGTTCTTC
CASSLIGGAGYNEQFF
>TRBV5-1|-|TRBD1|TRBJ2-7
TGCGCCAGCAGCCCAGGCCCCGACAGGGGATCGGCCGAGCAGTACTTC
CASSPGPDRGSAEQYF
>TRBV6-1|-|-|TRBJ2-4
TGTGCCAGCAGTGAAGGAAGGACTGTGGGGATAGCCAAAAACATTCAGTACTTC
CASSEGRTVGIAKNIQYF
>TRBV6-5|-|-|TRBJ1-1
TGTGCCAGCAGTTACCAGGCGGACACTGAAGCTTTCTTT
CASSYQADTEAFF
>TRBV4-1|-|-|TRBJ1-2
TGCGCCAGCAGCCAACTCCCCAGGGTTTTGACCTATGGCTACACCTTC
CASSQLPRVLTYGYTF
>TRBV19|few|TRBD2|TRBJ2-2
TGTGCCAGTAGGGTTGGCGGGGGTACCGGGGAGCTGTTTTTT
CASRVGGGTGELFF
>TRBV19|-|-|TRBJ1-3
TGTGCCAGTACCTGGGACTCGAGCTCTGGAAACACCATATATTTT
CASTWDSSSGNTIYF
>TRBV7-2|-|TRBD2|TRBJ2-3
TGTGCCAGCAGCTTAGCGAGCGGGGGGGCGGGTATAGATACGCAGTATTTT
CASSLASGGAGIDTQYF
>TRBV14|-|TRBD1|TRBJ2-7
TGTGCCAGCAGCCACTGGGGACAGGACTACGAGCAGTACTTC
CASSHWGQDYEQYF
>TRBV11-3|-|-|TRBJ2-5
TGTGCCAGCAGCTCTTCCTACCAAGAGACCCAGTACTTC
CASSSSYQETQYF
>TRBV6-5|-|-|TRBJ2-7
TGTGCCAGCAGTTACCATGGGTCCTCCTACGAGCAGTACTTC
CASSYHGSSYEQYF
>TRBV6-5|-|-|TRBJ2-3
TGCGCCAGCAGTTACTCGGGTAATACGCAGTATTTT
CASSYSGNTQYF